A selection of T cell receptor beta chains follows, all from one sample in a study of cytomegalovirus exposure and HLA in healthy donors. The method was immunoSEQ multiplex PCR; TCRdb's version includes in-frame clones alone and lacks a portion of them. Seen here are roughly 100,000 clones, less than 85% observed once, and the top ten hold 3.6%. Sequenced sample: PBMCs. The receptors come from a man in his sixties in good health and CMV-seronegative. The CDR3 runs from the conserved cysteine through the conserved F or W. The D gene is left open where the match is weak. The size entry is marked missing in some rows and otherwise reads once, few, many or a size class.

j_call d_call v_call clone_size cdr3_aa cdr3_nt
TRBJ2-3 - TRBV6-1 - CASSEEWGEHTDTQYF TGTGCCAGCAGTGAAGAGTGGGGGGAACACACAGATACGCAGTATTTT
TRBJ2-5 TRBD1 TRBV5-1 - CASRPGQVQETQYF TGCGCCAGCAGACCGGGACAGGTCCAAGAGACCCAGTACTTC
TRBJ2-7 TRBD1 TRBV2 - CASRASGTGREQYF TGTGCCAGCAGGGCTTCCGGGACAGGGCGCGAGCAGTACTTC
TRBJ1-5 TRBD1 TRBV6-5 - CASRRQGGSNQPQHF TGTGCCAGCAGGAGACAGGGGGGGAGCAATCAGCCCCAGCATTTT
TRBJ2-3 TRBD2 TRBV15 once CATSRDLAVDGDTQYF TGTGCCACCAGCAGAGATCTAGCGGTGGATGGAGATACGCAGTATTTT
TRBJ2-2 TRBD1 TRBV11-3 - CASSLGQVYTGELFF TGTGCCAGCAGCTTGGGACAGGTGTACACCGGGGAGCTGTTTTTT
TRBJ1-2 - TRBV5-1 - CASSSGAANYGYTF TGCGCCAGCAGCTCTGGGGCGGCTAACTATGGCTACACCTTC
TRBJ2-2 TRBD1 TRBV7-6 - CASSLATGQFTGELFF TGTGCCAGCAGCTTAGCCACGGGACAGTTCACCGGGGAGCTGTTTTTT
TRBJ1-2 TRBD1 TRBV9 - CASSEGQKQGGYTF TGTGCCAGCAGCGAAGGACAGAAACAGGGGGGCTACACCTTC
TRBJ1-2 TRBD1 TRBV28 few CASRWGQGFGYTF TGTGCCAGCCGCTGGGGACAGGGGTTTGGCTACACCTTC
TRBJ2-1 TRBD1 TRBV29-1 once CSVETGTANSYNEQFF TGCAGCGTTGAGACCGGGACAGCTAACTCCTACAATGAGCAGTTCTTC
TRBJ2-2 TRBD2 TRBV7-2 - CASSLAWTSGTGELFF TGTGCCAGCAGCTTAGCGTGGACTAGCGGGACCGGGGAGCTGTTTTTT